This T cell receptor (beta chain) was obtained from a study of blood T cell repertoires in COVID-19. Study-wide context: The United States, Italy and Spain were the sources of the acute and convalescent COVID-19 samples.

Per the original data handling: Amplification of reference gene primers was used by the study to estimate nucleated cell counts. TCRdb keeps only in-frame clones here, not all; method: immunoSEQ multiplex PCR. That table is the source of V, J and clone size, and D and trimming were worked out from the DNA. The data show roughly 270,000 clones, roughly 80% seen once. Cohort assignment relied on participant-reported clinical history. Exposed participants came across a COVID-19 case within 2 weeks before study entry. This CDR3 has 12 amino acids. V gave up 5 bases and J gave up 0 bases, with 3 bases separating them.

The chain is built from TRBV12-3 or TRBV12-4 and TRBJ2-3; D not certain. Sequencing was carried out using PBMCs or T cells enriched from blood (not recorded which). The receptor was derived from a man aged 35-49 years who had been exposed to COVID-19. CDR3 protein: CASSLSTDTQYF. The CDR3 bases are TGTGCCAGCAGTCTAAGCACAGATACGCAGTATTTT.